The 11 T cell receptor beta chains listed next were all sequenced from one sample in a study of blood T cells in healthy people across ages. The authors ran a second PCR of roughly 7 to 11 cycles using a sample-barcoded 5' primer and a J-beta primer mix. TCRdb reprocessed the 5' RACE reads with MiXCR, giving one entry per CDR3 protein. The sample has roughly 1.7 million distinct CDR3 sequences, approximately 32% seen once. Sequencing input: blood. The receptors come from a woman younger than 45 in good health.

This clonotype was seen more than once but under ten times. The rearrangement links TRBV6-1 to TRBJ2-1; tentative D call: TRBD2 (6 bases). This CDR3 has 15 amino acids. Trimming took off 7 bases at V and 2 bases at J, with 15 bases between the two ends. Per germline, CDR1 MNHNS and CDR2 SASEGT. CDR3 amino acids: CASKVETRAYNEQFF. The CDR3 DNA sequence: TGTGCCAGCAAAGTAGAGACTAGGGCCTACAATGAGCAGTTCTTC.

The J gene is TRBJ2-5, the V gene TRBV5-1; 12 bases agree with TRBD2. Germline CDR1 reads SGHRS; CDR2 reads YFSETQ. The CDR3 length is 16 residues. J lost 11 bases, V lost 4 bases, and 15 bases had no gene match. Here the CDR3 reads CASSGGLAGPYNEQYF. The CDR3 DNA is TGCGCCAGCAGCGGAGGACTAGCGGGACCCTACAATGAGCAGTACTTC.

This clonotype has only one observation. The chain links TRBV28 to TRBJ2-2; D unclear. This CDR3 has 11 residues. Per germline, CDR1 MDHEN and CDR2 SYDVKM. Trimming took 8 bases from V and 6 from J, leaving 7 bases between them. This CDR3 is CASGYSGELFF. The CDR3, as DNA: TGTGCCAGCGGCTATTCCGGGGAGCTGTTTTTT.

This clonotype was counted at least ten times. The rearrangement links TRBV4-1 to TRBJ2-5; D remains unclear. The CDR3 is 15 amino acids. Trimming removed 0 bases from V and 5 bases from J, with 13 bases in between. CDR1 MGHRA and CDR2 YSYEKL come from the germline V gene. CDR3 DNA sequence: TGCGCCAGCAGCCAAGATGGAACAGTGGCGGAGACCCAGTACTTC. Amino acids: CASSQDGTVAETQYF.

The rearrangement joins TRBV9 to TRBJ1-2, with 11 bases that match TRBD1. Looked up from germline, CDR1 is SGDLS and CDR2 is YYNGEE. The CDR3 has 15 residues. V was clipped by 2 bases and J by 7 bases; unmatched bases: 7. CDR3 amino acids: CASSVTGQGGGGYTF. The CDR3 nucleotides are TGTGCCAGCAGCGTGACGGGACAGGGGGGTGGTGGCTACACCTTC.

Note on this clonotype: Just one base apart from a much larger clone, this may be a read error. Given the absence of the conserved phenylalanine or tryptophan at the CDR3 end, a read error is likely. J is TRBJ2-5 and V is TRBV20-1; D unclear. V was trimmed by 6 bases and J by 1 base, leaving 9 bases between them. Per germline, CDR1 DFQATT and CDR2 SNEGSKA (reference sequence). The CDR3 runs 12 residues. This CDR3 reads CSALGFQETQYV. CDR3 bases: TGCAGTGCCCTCGGTTTCCAAGAGACCCAGTACGTC.

This rearrangement joins TRBV5-1 to TRBJ2-7; 8 positions match TRBD1. CDR3 length equals 17 residues. The J segment lost 3 bases and the V segment lost 1 base, leaving 12 bases of the junction unmatched. Germline V gene sequence: CDR1 SGHRS, CDR2 YFSETQ. The CDR3 region has the DNA TGCGCCAGCAGCTTGCGGGGACAGGCCATACAAGACTACGAGCAGTACTTC. Amino acids: CASSLRGQAIQDYEQYF.

Only a few counts were recorded for this clonotype. The chain carries TRBV6-6 and TRBJ1-5; TRBD1 agrees at 9 bases. V dropped 2 bases and J dropped 5; count of bases not matched to a gene: 4. The length of the CDR3 is 15 residues. Germline CDR1 reads MNHNY; CDR2 reads SVGAGI (reference sequence). DNA for the CDR3: TGTGCCAGCAGTTACCCGGGACAGGGAGATCAGCCCCAGCATTTT. Amino acids: CASSYPGQGDQPQHF.

A few counts support this clonotype. The chain couples TRBV12-3 or TRBV12-4 to TRBJ2-1; maybe TRBD2 (6 bases). Trimming took off 5 bases at V and 7 bases at J, with 12 bases between the two ends. This CDR3 has 13 residues. CDR3 protein: CASSQASVNEQFF. Written as DNA, the CDR3 is TGTGCCAGCAGTCAGGCTAGCGTTAATGAGCAGTTCTTC.

This clonotype came up a few times. The J gene is TRBJ2-1, the V gene TRBV12-3 or TRBV12-4, with TRBD2 matching 9 bases. After removal of 4 bases from V and 9 bases from J, the junction contained 10 bases not matched to a gene. This CDR3 spans 15 amino acids. The CDR3 nucleotides are TGTGCCAGCAGTTATAGCGGGAGCGGGTTTGGTGAGCAGTTCTTC. Translated: CASSYSGSGFGEQFF.

This clonotype occurred a few times. CDR3 bases: TGCAGTGCTAGCGGGAGACCTGCAGCGGGTAATGAGCAGTTCTTC. Translation: CSASGRPAAGNEQFF. V is TRBV20-1 and J is TRBJ2-1; perhaps TRBD2 as D (6 bases). With 3 bases removed from V and 7 bases from J, the gap between germline ends came to 19 bases. The CDR3 is 15 amino acids. The germline gives CDR1 DFQATT, CDR2 SNEGSKA (reference sequence).